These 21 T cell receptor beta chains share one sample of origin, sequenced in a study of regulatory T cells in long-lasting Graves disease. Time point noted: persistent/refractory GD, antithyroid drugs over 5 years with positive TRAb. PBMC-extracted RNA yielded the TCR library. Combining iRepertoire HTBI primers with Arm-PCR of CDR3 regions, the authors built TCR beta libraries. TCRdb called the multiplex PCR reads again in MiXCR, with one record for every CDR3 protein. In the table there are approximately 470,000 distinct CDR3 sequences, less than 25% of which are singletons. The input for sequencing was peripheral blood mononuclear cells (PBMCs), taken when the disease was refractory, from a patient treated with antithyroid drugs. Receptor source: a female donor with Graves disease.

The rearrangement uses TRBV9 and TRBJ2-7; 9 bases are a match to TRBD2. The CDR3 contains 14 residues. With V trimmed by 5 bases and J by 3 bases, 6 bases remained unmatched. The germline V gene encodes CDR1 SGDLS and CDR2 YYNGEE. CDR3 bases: TGTGCCAGCAGTTCCCGTAGCGGGAGCTACGAGCAGTACTTC. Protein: CASSSRSGSYEQYF.

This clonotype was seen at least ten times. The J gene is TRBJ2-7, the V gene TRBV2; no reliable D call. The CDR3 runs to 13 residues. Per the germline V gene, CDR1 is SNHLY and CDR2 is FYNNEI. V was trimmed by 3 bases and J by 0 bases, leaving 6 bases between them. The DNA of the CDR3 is TGTGCCAGCAGTGACGCCAACTCCTACGAGCAGTACTTC. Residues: CASSDANSYEQYF.

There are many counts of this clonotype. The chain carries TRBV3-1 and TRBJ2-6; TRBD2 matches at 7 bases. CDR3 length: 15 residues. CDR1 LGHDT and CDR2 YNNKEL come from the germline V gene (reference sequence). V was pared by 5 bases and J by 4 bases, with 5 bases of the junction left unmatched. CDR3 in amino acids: CASSKGLGGANVLTF. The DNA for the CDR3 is TGTGCCAGCAGCAAAGGACTAGGAGGGGCCAACGTCCTGACTTTC.

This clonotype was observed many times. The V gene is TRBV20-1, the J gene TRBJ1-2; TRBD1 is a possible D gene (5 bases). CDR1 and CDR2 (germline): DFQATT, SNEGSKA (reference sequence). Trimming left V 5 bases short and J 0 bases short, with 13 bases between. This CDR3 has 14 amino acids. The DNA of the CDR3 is TGCAGTGCTCGCGGGACGGAAGCTAACTATGGCTACACCTTC. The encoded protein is CSARGTEANYGYTF.

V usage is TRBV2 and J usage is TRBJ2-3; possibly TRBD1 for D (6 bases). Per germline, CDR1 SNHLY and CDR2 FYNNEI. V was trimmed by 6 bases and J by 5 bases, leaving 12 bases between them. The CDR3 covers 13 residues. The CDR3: CASRTGYGDTQYF. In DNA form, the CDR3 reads TGTGCCAGCAGAACAGGGTACGGAGATACGCAGTATTTT.

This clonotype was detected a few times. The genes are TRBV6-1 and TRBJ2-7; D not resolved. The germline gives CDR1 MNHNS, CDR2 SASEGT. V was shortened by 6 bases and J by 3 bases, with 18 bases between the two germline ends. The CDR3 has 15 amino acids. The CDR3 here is CASSPIPGVLYEQYF. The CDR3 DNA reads TGTGCCAGCAGCCCGATCCCTGGGGTCCTCTACGAGCAGTACTTC.

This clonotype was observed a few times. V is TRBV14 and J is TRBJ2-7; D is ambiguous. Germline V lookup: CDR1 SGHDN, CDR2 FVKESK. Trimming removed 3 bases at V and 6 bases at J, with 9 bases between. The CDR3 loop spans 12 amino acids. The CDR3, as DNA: TGTGCCAGCAGCCAGGGCATTACCGAGCAGTACTTC. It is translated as CASSQGITEQYF.

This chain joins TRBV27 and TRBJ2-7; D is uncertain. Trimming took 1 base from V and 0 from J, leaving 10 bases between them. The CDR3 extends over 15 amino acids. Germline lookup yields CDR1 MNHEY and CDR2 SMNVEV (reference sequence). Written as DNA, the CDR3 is TGTGCCAGCAGTTTATTCCAGGCTAACTCCTACGAGCAGTACTTC. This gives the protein CASSLFQANSYEQYF.

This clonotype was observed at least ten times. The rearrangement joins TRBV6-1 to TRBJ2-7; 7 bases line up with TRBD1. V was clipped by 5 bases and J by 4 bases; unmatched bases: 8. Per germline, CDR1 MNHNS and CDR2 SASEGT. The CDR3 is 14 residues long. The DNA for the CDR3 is TGTGCCAGCAGTCAAACAGGGGTGTTTTACGAGCAGTACTTC. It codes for CASSQTGVFYEQYF.

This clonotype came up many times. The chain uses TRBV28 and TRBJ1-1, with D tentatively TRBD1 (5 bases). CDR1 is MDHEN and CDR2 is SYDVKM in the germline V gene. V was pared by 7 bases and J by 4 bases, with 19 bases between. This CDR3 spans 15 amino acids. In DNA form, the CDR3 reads TGTGCCAGCACCCCAGTGGTGGGAGGGGCCACTGAAGCTTTCTTT. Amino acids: CASTPVVGGATEAFF.

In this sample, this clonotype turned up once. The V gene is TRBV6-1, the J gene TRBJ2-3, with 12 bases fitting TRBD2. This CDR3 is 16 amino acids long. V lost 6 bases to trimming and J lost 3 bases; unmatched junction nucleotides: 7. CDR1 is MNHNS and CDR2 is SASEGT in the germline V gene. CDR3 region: CASRVLAGGLTDTQYF. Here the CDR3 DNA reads TGTGCCAGCAGGGTACTAGCGGGAGGATTGACAGATACGCAGTATTTT.

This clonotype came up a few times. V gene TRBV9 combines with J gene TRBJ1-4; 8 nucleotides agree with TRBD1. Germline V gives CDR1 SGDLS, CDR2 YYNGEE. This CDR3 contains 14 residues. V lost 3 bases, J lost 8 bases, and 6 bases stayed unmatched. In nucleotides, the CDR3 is TGTGCCAGCAGCGAAACCGGACAGGGCGAAAAACTGTTTTTT. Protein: CASSETGQGEKLFF.

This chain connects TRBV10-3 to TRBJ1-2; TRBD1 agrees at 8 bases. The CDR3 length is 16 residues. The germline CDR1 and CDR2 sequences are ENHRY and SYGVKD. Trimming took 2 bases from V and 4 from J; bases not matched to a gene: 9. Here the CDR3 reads CAISESGMTGAYGYTF. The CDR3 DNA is TGTGCCATCAGTGAGAGCGGGATGACAGGGGCCTATGGCTACACCTTC.

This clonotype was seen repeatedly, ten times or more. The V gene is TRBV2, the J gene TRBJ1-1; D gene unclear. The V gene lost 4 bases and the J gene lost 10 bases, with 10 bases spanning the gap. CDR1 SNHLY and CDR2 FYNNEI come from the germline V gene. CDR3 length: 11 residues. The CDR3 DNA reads TGTGCCAGCAGTGGTAAGTCGGGAGCTTTCTTT. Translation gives CASSGKSGAFF. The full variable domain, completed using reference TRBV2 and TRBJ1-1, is EPEVTQTPSHQVTQMGQEVILRCVPISNHLYFYWYRQILGQKVEFLVSFYNNEISEKSEIFDDQFSVERPDGSNFTLKIRSTKLEDSAMYFCASSGKSGAFFGQGTRLTVV.

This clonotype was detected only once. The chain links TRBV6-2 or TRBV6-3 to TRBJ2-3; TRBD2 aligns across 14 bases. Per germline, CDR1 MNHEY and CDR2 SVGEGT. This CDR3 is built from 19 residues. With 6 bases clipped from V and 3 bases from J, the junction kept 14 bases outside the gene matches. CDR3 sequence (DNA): TGTGCCAGCAGCAACGGGTCCCCGGGACTAGCGGGAGAGACAGATACGCAGTATTTT. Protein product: CASSNGSPGLAGETDTQYF.

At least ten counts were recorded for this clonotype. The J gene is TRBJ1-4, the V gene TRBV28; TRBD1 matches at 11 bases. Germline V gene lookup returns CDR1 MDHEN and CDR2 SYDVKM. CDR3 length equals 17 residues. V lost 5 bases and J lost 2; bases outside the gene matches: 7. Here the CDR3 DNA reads TGTGCCAGCAGTAGATCGGGACAGGGGGAGACTAATGAAAAACTGTTTTTT. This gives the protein CASSRSGQGETNEKLFF. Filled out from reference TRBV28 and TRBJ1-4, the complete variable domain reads DVKVTQSSRYLVKRTGEKVFLECVQDMDHENMFWYRQDPGLGLRLIYFSYDVKMKEKGDIPEGYSVSREKKERFSLILESASTNQTSMYLCASSRSGQGETNEKLFFGSGTQLSVL.

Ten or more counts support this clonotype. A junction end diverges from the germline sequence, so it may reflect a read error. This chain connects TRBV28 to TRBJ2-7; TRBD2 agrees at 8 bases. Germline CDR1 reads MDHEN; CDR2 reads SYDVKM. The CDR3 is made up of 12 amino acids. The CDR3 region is CASSFLQRETFF. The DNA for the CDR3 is TGTGCCAGCAGTTTCCTCCAGCGGGAGACGTTCTTC.

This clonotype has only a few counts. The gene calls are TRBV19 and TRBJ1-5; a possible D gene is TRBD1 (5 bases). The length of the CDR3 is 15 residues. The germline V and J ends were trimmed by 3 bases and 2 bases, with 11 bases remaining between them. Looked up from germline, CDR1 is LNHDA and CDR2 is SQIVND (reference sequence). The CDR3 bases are TGTGCCAGTAGTATTGGGGGGATCCGCAATCAGCCCCAGCATTTT. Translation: CASSIGGIRNQPQHF.

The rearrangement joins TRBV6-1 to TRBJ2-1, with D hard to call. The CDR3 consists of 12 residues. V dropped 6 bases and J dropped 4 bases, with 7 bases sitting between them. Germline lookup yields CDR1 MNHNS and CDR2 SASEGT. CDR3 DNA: TGTGCCAGCAGGTCACAATACAATGAGCAGTTCTTC. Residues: CASRSQYNEQFF.

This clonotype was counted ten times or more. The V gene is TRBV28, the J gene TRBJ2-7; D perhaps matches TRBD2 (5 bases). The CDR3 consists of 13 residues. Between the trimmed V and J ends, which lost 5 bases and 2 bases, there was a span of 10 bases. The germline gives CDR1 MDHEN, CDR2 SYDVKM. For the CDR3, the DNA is TGTGCCAGCAGTGGCGACGGGACCTACGAGCAGTACTTC. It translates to CASSGDGTYEQYF. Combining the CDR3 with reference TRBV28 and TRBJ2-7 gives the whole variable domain DVKVTQSSRYLVKRTGEKVFLECVQDMDHENMFWYRQDPGLGLRLIYFSYDVKMKEKGDIPEGYSVSREKKERFSLILESASTNQTSMYLCASSGDGTYEQYFGPGTRLTVT.

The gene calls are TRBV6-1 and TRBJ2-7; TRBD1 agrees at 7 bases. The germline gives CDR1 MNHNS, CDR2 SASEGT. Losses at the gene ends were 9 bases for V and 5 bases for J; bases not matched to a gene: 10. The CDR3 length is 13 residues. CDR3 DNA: TGTGCCAGTTTCGACAGGGTTATCAACGAGCAGTACTTC. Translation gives CASFDRVINEQYF.